This T cell receptor (beta chain) comes out of a study of OX40 agonist ivuxolimab in advanced cancers. About the study: Of mixed ages from about 23 to 90 and averaging about 60 years, the group was just under 85% male. Partial responses were seen in three patients, one with hepatocellular carcinoma and two with cutaneous melanoma.

TCRdb's copy holds only in-frame clones and misses some; the assay was immunoSEQ multiplex PCR. This sample has around 72,000 clones, with around 88% found just once. Blood sampling took place at baseline, cycle 4 day 1, and cycle 7 day 1. J was trimmed by 7 bases and V by 4 bases; bases with no gene match: 10. Looked up from germline, CDR1 is MNHNY and CDR2 is SVGAGI (reference sequence). The CDR3 contains 15 residues. The receptor's source is an adult with an advanced solid tumor such as melanoma, head and neck, liver or kidney cancer. The chain links TRBV6-6 to TRBJ2-5, with 9 bases aligning to TRBD2. This specimen was CD4+ or CD8+ T cells sorted from blood, taken in a trial of the OX40 agonist ivuxolimab. This CDR3 is CASSSAGLAGGTQYF. CDR3 DNA: TGTGCCAGCAGTTCCGCGGGACTAGCTGGTGGGACCCAGTACTTC.